Here is one TCR beta chain with its context. V dropped 4 bases and J dropped 4 bases, with 20 bases sitting between them. CDR3 length equals 17 residues. Germline V gene lookup returns CDR1 SNHLY and CDR2 FYNNEI. The sample comes from a study of blood T cell repertoires in COVID-19. Overall study: PBMCs, B-cell-depleted T cells, or T cells were the source of the cDNA or gDNA that made up the material.

Per the original methods: Estimation of nucleated cell counts was performed using reference gene primer amplification. TCRdb's table, derived via immunoSEQ multiplex PCR, lists solely in-frame clones and lacks some. V, J and clone size are taken as reported in that table, and D and trimming were inferred from the DNA itself. The top ten hold about 14% of the sample, which has 50,000 to 55,000 clones, approximately 84% seen once. The sample consisted of peripheral blood. The source of this sequence is a man between 65 and 85 years old with acute or convalescent COVID-19. The chain joins TRBV2 to TRBJ1-3; D may be TRBD1 (5 bases). The CDR3 spells CASSVGREAWGGNTIYF. In DNA, the CDR3 is TGTGCCAGCAGTGTGGGCAGGGAAGCCTGGGGAGGAAACACCATATATTTT.